Presented here are 10 T cell receptor beta chains from one specimen sequenced in a study of read filtering for tumor transcriptome and immune sequencing. This library used approximately 0.4 ug RNA and molecular barcoded adaptors spanning alpha/delta and beta/gamma chains. TCRdb recomputed calls from the reads with MiXCR, one row per CDR3 protein. The sample contains approximately 140,000 distinct CDR3 sequences, 13% of which appear only once. The sequenced sample was a population of CD138-negative cells sorted from bone marrow. All receptors come from a donor at least 40 years old with multiple myeloma.

Details on this clonotype: A single base separates this from a much larger clone, so it may be a read error. The chain recombines TRBV5-4 with TRBJ2-1; D gene unclear. The germline gives CDR1 SGHNT, CDR2 YYREEE (reference sequence). V gave up 0 bases and J gave up 8 bases, with 15 bases separating them. The CDR3 is 15 amino acids. DNA of the CDR3: TGTGCCAGCAGCTTGGCCTTTCACCGGTACGATGAGCAGTTCTTC. Encoded protein: CASSLAFHRYDEQFF.

There are a few counts of this clonotype. The chain joins TRBV6-6 to TRBJ2-7, with 9 bases aligning to TRBD1. J gave up 5 bases and V 6 bases, and 5 bases lay outside the gene matches. Germline V gene data show CDR1 as MNHNY and CDR2 as SVGAGI (reference sequence). This CDR3 contains 13 residues. The CDR3, as DNA: TGTGCCAGCAGAGCCGGGACAGGGAACGAGCAGTACTTC. It yields the protein CASRAGTGNEQYF.

This clonotype was counted ten times or more. The chain employs TRBV20-1 and TRBJ2-2; D perhaps matches TRBD1 (6 bases). V was clipped by 1 base and J by 0 bases, with 9 bases between them. Germline loops: CDR1 DFQATT, CDR2 SNEGSKA (reference sequence). The CDR3 length is 15 residues. The DNA for the CDR3 is TGCAGTGCTAGAGTACAGGGAGCGAACACCGGGGAGCTGTTTTTT. Translation: CSARVQGANTGELFF.

This clonotype has a count of ten or more. The chain combines TRBV29-1 with TRBJ2-2, with 7 bases that match TRBD2. Germline CDR1 is SQVTM and CDR2 is ANQGSEA. This CDR3 spans 15 amino acids. V shed 4 bases, J shed 0 bases, and the junction held 5 bases outside the gene matches. CDR3 sequence reads: CSVVSGRTNTGELFF. The CDR3, as DNA: TGCAGCGTTGTATCCGGGAGGACGAACACCGGGGAGCTGTTTTTT.

This clonotype was counted at least ten times. As DNA, the CDR3 is TGTGCCAGCAGCGGAAGAGGGACTAGCGGGATCCCAGGGAACGAGCAGTACTTC. Encoded protein: CASSGRGTSGIPGNEQYF. The chain links TRBV7-2 to TRBJ2-7; TRBD2 aligns across 13 bases. The germline gives CDR1 SGHTA, CDR2 FQGNSA. V trimming: 5 bases; J trimming: 5 bases; junction bases outside the gene matches: 15. The CDR3 sequence is 18 residues long.

About this clonotype: Being one base from a much bigger clone, this may be a read error. J is TRBJ2-7 and V is TRBV7-9; TRBD1 is a possible D gene (7 bases). Germline lookup yields CDR1 SEHNR and CDR2 FQNEAQ (reference sequence). There are 14 residues in the CDR3. CDR3 in amino acids: CASSASGGSFEQYF. In DNA form, the CDR3 reads TGTGCCAGCAGCGCCTCAGGGGGGTCCTTCGAGCAGTACTTC. The complete variable domain, with remaining parts taken from reference TRBV7-9 and TRBJ2-7, reads DTGVSQNPRHKITKRGQNVTFRCDPISEHNRLYWYRQTLGQGPEFLTYFQNEAQLEKSRLLSDRFSAERPKGSFSTLEIQRTEQGDSAMYLCASSASGGSFEQYFGPGTRLTVT.

This clonotype was observed at least ten times. The chain joins TRBV18 to TRBJ2-3; D is unclear. Trimming took off 3 bases at V and 4 bases at J, with 8 bases between the two ends. Germline assignment: CDR1 KGHSH and CDR2 LQKENI. This CDR3 contains 13 residues. The CDR3 DNA is TGTGCCAGCTCACCCGATGCACCAGATACGCAGTATTTT. Protein product: CASSPDAPDTQYF.

In regard to this clonotype: A much larger clonotype is one base distant, so this may be a read error. The J gene is TRBJ1-5, the V gene TRBV2; TRBD1 is a possible D gene (5 bases). This CDR3 comprises 13 residues. The germline V gene encodes CDR1 SNHLY and CDR2 FYNNEI. V lost 6 bases, J lost 6 bases, and 12 bases lay in between. The CDR3 is CASRDQGGQPQHF. CDR3 nucleotides: TGTGCCAGCAGGGATCAGGGAGGTCAGCCCCAGCATTTT. The full variable domain, its missing parts supplied by reference TRBV2 and TRBJ1-5, is EPEVTQTPSHQVTQMGQEVILRCVPISNHLYFYWYRQILGQKVEFLVSFYNNEISEKSEIFDDQFSVERPDGSNFTLKIRSTKLEDSAMYFCASRDQGGQPQHFGDGTRLSIL.

In the case of this clonotype: A much bigger clone sits one base away, suggesting this may be a read error. The chain couples TRBV12-3 or TRBV12-4 to TRBJ2-3; 16 bases are shared with TRBD2. The CDR3 sequence is 22 residues long. V shed 6 bases, J shed 2 bases, and the junction held 20 bases outside the gene matches. The chain's CDR3 is CASSRDEWGLAGGPADTDTQYF. CDR3 nucleotide sequence: TGTGCCAGCAGCCGGGACGAGTGGGGACTAGCGGGAGGGCCGGCGGACACAGATACGCAGTATTTT.

This clonotype was counted between two and nine times. The chain carries TRBV16 and TRBJ1-1; D is unresolved. Per the germline V gene, CDR1 is KGHSY and CDR2 is FQNENV. The V end was cut by 0 bases, the J end by 11 bases, with 10 bases between. The CDR3 contains 12 residues. CDR3 region: CASSQSGREAFF. In DNA form, the CDR3 reads TGTGCCAGCAGCCAATCGGGGAGGGAGGCTTTCTTT.